This T cell receptor (beta chain) was documented in a study of blood T cell repertoires in COVID-19. The table came from immunoSEQ multiplex PCR; TCRdb's copy has only in-frame clones and leaves some out. The repertoire holds around 230,000 clones, 88% seen once, with roughly 2.6% in the top ten. Per germline, CDR1 SGHTA and CDR2 FQGNSA. The junction had 4 bases not matched to a gene; V was cut back by 2 bases and J by 5 bases. This CDR3 is built from 15 residues. Recruits, aged roughly 18 to 90 years, lived in about two dozen US areas. The genes are TRBV7-2 and TRBJ1-4; 8 nucleotides align to TRBD1. The material sequenced was PBMCs or T cells enriched from blood (not recorded which). The TCR originated in a woman in her 30s who had recovered from COVID-19. CDR3 coding DNA: TGTGCCAGCAGCTTACAGGGGGCGAAAAATGAAAAACTGTTTTTT. Amino acids: CASSLQGAKNEKLFF.